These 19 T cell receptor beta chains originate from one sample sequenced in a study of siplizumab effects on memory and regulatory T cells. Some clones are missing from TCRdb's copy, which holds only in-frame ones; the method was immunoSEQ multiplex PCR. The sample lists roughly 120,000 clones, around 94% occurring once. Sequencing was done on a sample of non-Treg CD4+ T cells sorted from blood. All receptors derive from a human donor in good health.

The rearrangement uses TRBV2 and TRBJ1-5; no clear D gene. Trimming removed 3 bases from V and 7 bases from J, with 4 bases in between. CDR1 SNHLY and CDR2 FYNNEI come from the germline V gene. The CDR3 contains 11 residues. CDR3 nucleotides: TGTGCCAGCAGTGACCCCCAGCCCCAGCATTTT. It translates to CASSDPQPQHF.

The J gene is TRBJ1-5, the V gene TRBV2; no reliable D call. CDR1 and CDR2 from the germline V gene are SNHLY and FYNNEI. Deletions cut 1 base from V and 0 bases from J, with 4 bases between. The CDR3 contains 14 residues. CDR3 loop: CASSEVLSNQPQHF. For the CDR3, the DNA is TGTGCCAGCAGTGAAGTCCTTAGCAATCAGCCCCAGCATTTT.

CDR3 DNA sequence: TGCGCCAGCAGCCAAGATCGAAGCCCCTCGGGAGGAACCCATGAAAAACTGTTTTTT. Its translation: CASSQDRSPSGGTHEKLFF. The chain uses TRBV4-1 and TRBJ1-4; D call uncertain. CDR1 and CDR2 from the germline V gene are MGHRA and YSYEKL. V lost 0 bases and J lost 6, with 23 bases in between. The CDR3 is 19 amino acids.

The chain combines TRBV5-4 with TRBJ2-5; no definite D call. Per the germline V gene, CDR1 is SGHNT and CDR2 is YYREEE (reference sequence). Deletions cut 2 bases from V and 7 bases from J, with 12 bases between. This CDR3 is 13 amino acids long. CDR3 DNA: TGTGCCAGCAGCTTAAACCTAGGTGGGACCCAGTACTTC. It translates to CASSLNLGGTQYF.

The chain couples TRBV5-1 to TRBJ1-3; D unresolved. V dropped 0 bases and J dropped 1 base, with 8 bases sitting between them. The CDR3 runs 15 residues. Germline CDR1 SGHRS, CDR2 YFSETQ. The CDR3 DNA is TGCGCCAGCAGCTTGGCTGGGGTGTCTGGAAACACCATATATTTT. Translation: CASSLAGVSGNTIYF.

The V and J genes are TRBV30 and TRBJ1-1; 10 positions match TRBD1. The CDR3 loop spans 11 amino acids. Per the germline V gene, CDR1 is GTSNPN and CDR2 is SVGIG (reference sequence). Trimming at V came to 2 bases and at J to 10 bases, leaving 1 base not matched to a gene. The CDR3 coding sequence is TGTGCCTGGAGTCGGACAGGGGGAGCTTTCTTT. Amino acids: CAWSRTGGAFF.

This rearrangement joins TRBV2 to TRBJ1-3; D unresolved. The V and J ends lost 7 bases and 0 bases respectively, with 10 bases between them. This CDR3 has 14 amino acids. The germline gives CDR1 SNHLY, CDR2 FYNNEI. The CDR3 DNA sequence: TGTGCCAGCATGGGTGTGCCCTCTGGAAACACCATATATTTT. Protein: CASMGVPSGNTIYF.

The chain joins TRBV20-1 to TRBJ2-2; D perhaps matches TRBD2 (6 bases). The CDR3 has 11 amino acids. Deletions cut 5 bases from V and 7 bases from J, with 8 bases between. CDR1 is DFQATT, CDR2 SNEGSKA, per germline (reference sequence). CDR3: CSARRGGELFF. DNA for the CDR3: TGCAGTGCTCGGCGGGGCGGGGAGCTGTTTTTT.

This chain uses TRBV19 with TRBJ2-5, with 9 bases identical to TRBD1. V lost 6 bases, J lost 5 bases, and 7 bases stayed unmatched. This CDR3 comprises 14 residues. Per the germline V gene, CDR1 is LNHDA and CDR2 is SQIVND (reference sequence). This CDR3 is CASREQGASETQYF. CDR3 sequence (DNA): TGTGCCAGTAGGGAACAGGGGGCTTCGGAGACCCAGTACTTC.

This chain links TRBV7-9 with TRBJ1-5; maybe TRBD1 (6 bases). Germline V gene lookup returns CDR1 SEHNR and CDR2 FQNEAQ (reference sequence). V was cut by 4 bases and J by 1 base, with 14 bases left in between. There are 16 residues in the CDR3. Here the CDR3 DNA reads TGTGCCAGCAGCTCCGGAGGAACAGGGAGCAATCAGCCCCAGCATTTT. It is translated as CASSSGGTGSNQPQHF.

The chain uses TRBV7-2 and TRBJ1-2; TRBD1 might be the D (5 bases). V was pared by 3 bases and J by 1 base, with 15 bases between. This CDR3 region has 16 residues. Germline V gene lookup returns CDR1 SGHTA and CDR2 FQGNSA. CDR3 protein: CASSFRRGEINYGYTF. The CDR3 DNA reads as TGTGCCAGCAGCTTCAGGAGAGGGGAAATTAACTATGGCTACACCTTC.

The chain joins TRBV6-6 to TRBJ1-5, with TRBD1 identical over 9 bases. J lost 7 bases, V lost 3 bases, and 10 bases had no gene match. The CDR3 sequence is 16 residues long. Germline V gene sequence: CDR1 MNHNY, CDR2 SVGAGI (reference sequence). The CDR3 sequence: CASSYSGTGTGQPQHF. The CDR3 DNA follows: TGTGCCAGCAGTTATTCCGGGACAGGGACAGGGCAGCCCCAGCATTTT.

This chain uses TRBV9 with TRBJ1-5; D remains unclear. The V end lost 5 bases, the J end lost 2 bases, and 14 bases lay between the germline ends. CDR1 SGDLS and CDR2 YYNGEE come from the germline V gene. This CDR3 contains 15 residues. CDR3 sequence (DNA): TGTGCCAGCAGTCAGAGGGATCTGGGCAATCAGCCCCAGCATTTT. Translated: CASSQRDLGNQPQHF.

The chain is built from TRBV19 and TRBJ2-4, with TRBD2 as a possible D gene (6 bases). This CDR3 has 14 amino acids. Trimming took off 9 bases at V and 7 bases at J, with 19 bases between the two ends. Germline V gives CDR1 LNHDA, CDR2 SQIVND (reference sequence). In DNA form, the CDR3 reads TGTGCCAGCGTAAACTCCGGGACTCCCAACATTCAGTACTTC. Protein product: CASVNSGTPNIQYF.

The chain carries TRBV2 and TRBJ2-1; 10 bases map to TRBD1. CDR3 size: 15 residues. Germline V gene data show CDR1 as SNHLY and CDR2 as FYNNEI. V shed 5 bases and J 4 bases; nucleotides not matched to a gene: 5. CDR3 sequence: CASSRDRGLYNEQFF. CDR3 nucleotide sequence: TGTGCCAGCAGTCGCGACAGGGGGCTTTACAATGAGCAGTTCTTC.

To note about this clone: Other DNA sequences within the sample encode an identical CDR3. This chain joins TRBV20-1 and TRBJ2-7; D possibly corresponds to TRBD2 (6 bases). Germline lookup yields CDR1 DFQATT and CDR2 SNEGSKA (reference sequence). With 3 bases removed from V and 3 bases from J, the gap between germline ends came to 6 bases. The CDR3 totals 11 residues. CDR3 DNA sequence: TGCAGTGCTAGGACTAGCTACGAGCAGTACTTC. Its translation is CSARTSYEQYF.

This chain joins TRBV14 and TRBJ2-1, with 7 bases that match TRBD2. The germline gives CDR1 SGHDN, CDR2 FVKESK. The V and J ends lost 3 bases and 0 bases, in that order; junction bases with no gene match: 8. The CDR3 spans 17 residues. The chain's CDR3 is CASSHTLREGSYNEQFF. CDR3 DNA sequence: TGTGCCAGCAGCCACACCCTCAGGGAGGGCTCCTACAATGAGCAGTTCTTC.

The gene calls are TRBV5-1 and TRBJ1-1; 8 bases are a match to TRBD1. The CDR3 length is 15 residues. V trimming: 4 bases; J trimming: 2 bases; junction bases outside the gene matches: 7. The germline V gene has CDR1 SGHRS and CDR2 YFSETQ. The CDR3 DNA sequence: TGCGCCAGCAGCGCCTTACAGGGGGGAAACACTGAAGCTTTCTTT. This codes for CASSALQGGNTEAFF. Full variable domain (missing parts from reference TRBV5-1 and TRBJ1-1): KAGVTQTPRYLIKTRGQQVTLSCSPISGHRSVSWYQQTPGQGLQFLFEYFSETQRNKGNFPGRFSGRQFSNSRSEMNVSTLELGDSALYLCASSALQGGNTEAFFGQGTRLTVV.

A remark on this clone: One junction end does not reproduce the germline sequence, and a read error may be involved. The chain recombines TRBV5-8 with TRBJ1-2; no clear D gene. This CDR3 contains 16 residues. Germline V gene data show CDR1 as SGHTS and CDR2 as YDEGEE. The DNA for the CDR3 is TGCGCCAGCAGCCAAGCCCCTCCGGGGAATAACTATGGCTACACCTTC. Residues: CASSQAPPGNNYGYTF. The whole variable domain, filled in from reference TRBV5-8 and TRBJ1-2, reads EAGVTQSPTHLIKTRGQQATLRCSPISGHTSVYWYQQALGLGLQFLLWYDEGEERNRGNFPPRFSGRQFPNYSSELNVNALELEDSALYLCASSQAPPGNNYGYTFGSGTRLTVV.